This is a list of T cell receptor beta chains from one sample in a study of T cells in localized non-small cell lung cancer. Assay: immunoSEQ multiplex PCR; the TCRdb copy retains only in-frame clones and omits some. The table lists over a thousand clones, around 35% of them singletons. The specimen was normal lung tissue next to the tumor, collected before any cancer treatment. The source of these receptors is a male donor at least 60 years old with stage I lung adenocarcinoma. Both conserved end residues are trimmed from each CDR3.

>14|TRBV9|TRBJ2-7
ASSVAGLSPLYEQY
>11|TRBV9|TRBJ1-1
ASSKTLNTEAF
>15|TRBV6-7|TRBJ1-6
ASSLSLGLLYNSPLH
>11|TRBV28|TRBJ2-2
ASVRDGAGELF
>13|TRBV6-8|TRBJ1-6
ASSDGGTYNSPLH
>13|TRBV10-3|TRBJ1-5
ASSYLGYSNQPQH
>11|TRBV2|TRBJ1-1
ASSENWGTEAF
>11|TRBV9|TRBJ1-1
ASKGQPNTEAF
>13|TRBV7-5|TRBJ2-7
ASSPPGGLSYEQY
>13|TRBV6-8|TRBJ2-5
ASSYAAGGQETQY
>14|TRBV5-1|TRBJ1-6
ASSFHLRSYNSPLH
>10|TRBV14|TRBJ2-7
ASSPQSYEQY
>11|TRBV23-1|TRBJ1-3
ASTLRVGNTIY
>14|TRBV1|TRBJ2-5
ASSQGILGPRETQY
>12|TRBV6-8|TRBJ1-1
ASRAGGAETEAF
>13|TRBV6-8|TRBJ2-2
ASREQGANTGELF
>13|TRBV28|TRBJ1-1
ASSLSGTVKTEAF
>16|TRBV11-3|TRBJ2-7
ASSLDRRGPRGDYEQY
>10|TRBV9|TRBJ2-7
ASSPGSAEQY
>14|TRBV18|TRBJ2-6
ASSPSGSSGANVLT
>14|TRBV11-3|TRBJ2-1
ASSLGGGPSYNEQF
>12|TRBV19|TRBJ2-7
ASSLRDHTREQY
>12|TRBV9|TRBJ1-4
ASSVGMSNEKLF
>13|TRBV10-1|TRBJ2-1
ASSRSGGASGEQF
>11|TRBV9|TRBJ2-3
ASREENTDTQY
>11|TRBV19|TRBJ2-3
ASTGRGTDTQY
>14|TRBV19|TRBJ1-5
ASNPFQQVDNQPQH
>11|TRBV6-8|TRBJ1-5
ASSYTGNQPQH
>13|TRBV7-7|TRBJ1-1
ASSLAPRVNTEAF
>13|TRBV9|TRBJ2-7
ASSRTSGGAYEQY
>10|TRBV25-1|TRBJ2-7
ASSPQGYEQY
>12|TRBV1|TRBJ2-7
ASSHSGGTYEQY
>11|TRBV6-8|TRBJ1-1
ASSREMDTEAF
>14|TRBV18|TRBJ1-4
ASSPLSGTGNEKLF
>13|TRBV9|TRBJ1-6
ASSTGQGGNLPLH
>12|TRBV25-1|TRBJ1-5
ASSEFGENQPQH
>12|TRBV19|TRBJ2-1
ASQRNGGYNEQF
>13|TRBV6-8|TRBJ1-5
ASSDPQGFDQPQH
>12|TRBV6-8|TRBJ2-1
ATGQGFSYNEQF
>11|TRBV6-8|TRBJ2-1
ASSAAPGGEQF
>15|TRBV11-3|TRBJ2-5
ASSLDRGTLNQETQY
>12|TRBV6-8|TRBJ1-2
ASSNDRAPYGYT
>14|TRBV16|TRBJ1-4
ASSDRGRKANEKLF
>12|TRBV7-2|TRBJ1-1
ASSLRASETEAF
>15|TRBV14|TRBJ2-5
ASSQGVFRGGQETQY
>10|TRBV19|TRBJ1-2
ASSIQRLGYT
>13|TRBV19|TRBJ1-6
ASTPGGLIHSPLH
>11|TRBV18|TRBJ1-4
ASSPAANEKLF
>10|TRBV6-8|TRBJ1-1
ASSYRTAAAF
>14|TRBV23-1|TRBJ2-2
ASSHSYRQEAGELF
>10|TRBV29-1|TRBJ1-2
SGVQGDYGYT
>12|TRBV2|TRBJ2-3
ASSERGGTDTQY
>16|TRBV6-8|TRBJ2-1
ASQSGTSGGSRISEQF
>12|TRBV9|TRBJ1-1
ASSSGQVNTEAF
>13|TRBV11-3|TRBJ2-7
ASSLVGQGHHEQY
>11|TRBV9|TRBJ2-4
ASSVIAKNIQY
>11|TRBV19|TRBJ1-2
ASRQGSAYGYT
>14|TRBV19|TRBJ1-2
ASRKLVEGRVGGYT
>11|TRBV7-4|TRBJ2-5
ASSVGPKETQY